These T cell receptor beta chains were read from a single sample in a study of PD-1 blockade in classical Hodgkin lymphoma. The repertoire was sequenced with immunoSEQ multiplex PCR; TCRdb's copy has only in-frame clones and lacks some. The top ten clones hold roughly 0.27% of a sample with 34,000 or so clones, around nine tenths of them seen once. This specimen was CD4+ T cells from blood, taken before the fourth cycle of nivolumab. Every receptor here comes from a human donor with classical Hodgkin lymphoma. Both conserved end residues are part of each CDR3. The D gene is left open where the match is weak. Clone size is stated in some rows and not others, as once, few, many or a class when expanded.

abundance | j_gene | v_gene | d_gene | CDR3nt | CDR3aa
NA | TRBJ1-2 | TRBV4-1 | TRBD1 | TGCGCCAGCAGCCAAGTGTGGGGACAGGGTGGTATTCGGGGCTACACCTTC | CASSQVWGQGGIRGYTF
NA | TRBJ2-3 | TRBV10-1 | TRBD2 | TGCGCCAGCAGTGAGAGAGCGGGAGGGATAGATACGCAGTATTTT | CASSERAGGIDTQYF
NA | TRBJ2-5 | TRBV7-8 | TRBD1 | TGTGCCAGCAGCTTTACCAGACAGGGAAGAGAGACCCAGTACTTC | CASSFTRQGRETQYF
once | TRBJ2-7 | TRBV19 | NA | TGTGCCAGTAGCATAGCCGGAAGCGGGCAGTACTTC | CASSIAGSGQYF
NA | TRBJ2-2 | TRBV25-1 | NA | TGTGCCAGCAGTAATGCTTGGGAGCTGTTTTTT | CASSNAWELFF
once | TRBJ2-2 | TRBV2 | TRBD2 | TGTGCCAGCAGTCTGGGGGGGTCCGGGGAGCTGTTTTTT | CASSLGGSGELFF
NA | TRBJ2-4 | TRBV6-5 | NA | TGTGCCAGCAGTTACTGGACTGGGGTCGGCAAAAACATTCAGTACTTC | CASSYWTGVGKNIQYF
NA | TRBJ2-1 | TRBV5-6 | TRBD1 | TGTGCCAGCAGCTCCTCCGGGACAGGGTTCTTC | CASSSSGTGFF
once | TRBJ1-2 | TRBV27 | NA | TGTGCCAGCAGGCGTAGTACCCTCCTTGTGGGGGTTAACTATGGCTACACCTTC | CASRRSTLLVGVNYGYTF
NA | TRBJ2-2 | TRBV6-5 | TRBD2 | TGTGCCAGCAGTTACTTCGGGACTAGATCCGGGGAGCTGTTTTTT | CASSYFGTRSGELFF
once | TRBJ2-5 | TRBV10-3 | NA | TGTGCCATCAGTGAGTCGACTGGGGTTGGAGAGACCCAGTACTTC | CAISESTGVGETQYF
NA | TRBJ1-1 | TRBV28 | NA | TGTGCCAGCAGTTTATGGGGGCCTAGGGAGAACACTGAAGCTTTCTTT | CASSLWGPRENTEAFF
NA | TRBJ2-3 | TRBV19 | NA | TGTGCCAGTAGTATGGCAGCCGGCACAGATACGCAGTATTTT | CASSMAAGTDTQYF
NA | TRBJ2-7 | TRBV11-2 | TRBD1 | TGTGCCAGCAGCTTAGGGCCGGGACAGGGGGCCCAGCAGTACTTC | CASSLGPGQGAQQYF
once | TRBJ2-2 | TRBV6-4 | TRBD1 | TGTGCCAGCAGCGTCAACCAGGGGGCTGGCGGGGAGCTGTTTTTT | CASSVNQGAGGELFF
NA | TRBJ2-1 | TRBV5-1 | TRBD1 | TGCGCCAGCAGCCAGGACAGGGGGGGATACAATGAGCAGTTCTTC | CASSQDRGGYNEQFF
NA | TRBJ2-3 | TRBV5-4 | NA | TGTGCCAGCAGCTCCGCGCCCGCTCCTAGCACAGATACGCAGTATTTT | CASSSAPAPSTDTQYF
NA | TRBJ2-7 | TRBV5-1 | TRBD2 | TGCGCCAGCAGCTTCTCCACTAGCGATGAGCAGTACTTC | CASSFSTSDEQYF
NA | TRBJ2-2 | TRBV27 | TRBD2 | TGTGCCAGCAGTTTAGAGGTGGGGGGGTGGCACACCGGGGAGCTGTTTTTT | CASSLEVGGWHTGELFF
few | TRBJ1-1 | TRBV5-4 | NA | TGTGCCAGCAGCTCCCCAAACGGGGCTGAAGCTTTCTTT | CASSSPNGAEAFF
NA | TRBJ1-1 | TRBV19 | NA | TGTGCCAGCACGCACCAGGGTATGAACACTGAAGCTTTCTTT | CASTHQGMNTEAFF
NA | TRBJ2-1 | TRBV19 | TRBD2 | TGTGCCAGTAGTCCTCCAGGACTAGCGGGGTACAATGAGCAGTTCTTC | CASSPPGLAGYNEQFF
NA | TRBJ1-2 | TRBV2 | NA | TGTGCCAGCAGTGAAAGGCAGTACTATGGCTACACCTTC | CASSERQYYGYTF
NA | TRBJ2-6 | TRBV9 | NA | TGTGCCAGCAGCGTGGGGGCTGGGGCCAACGTCCTGACTTTC | CASSVGAGANVLTF
NA | TRBJ2-7 | TRBV30 | NA | TGTGCCTGGAGTGGCCAATGGGGCCCAACTAACGAGCAGTACTTC | CAWSGQWGPTNEQYF
NA | TRBJ2-3 | TRBV6-5 | NA | TGTGCCAGCCGTGAGGGCTTCAGCACAGATACGCAGTATTTT | CASREGFSTDTQYF
once | TRBJ2-7 | TRBV5-1 | TRBD2 | TGCGCCAGCACGTCTAGCGGGAGGCCCTCCGAGCAGTACTTC | CASTSSGRPSEQYF
NA | TRBJ2-7 | TRBV6-1 | NA | TGTGCCAGCAGTGGCTTTTGGGGCAGGGATTCCTACGAGCAGTACTTC | CASSGFWGRDSYEQYF
NA | TRBJ1-1 | TRBV6-5 | NA | TGTGCCAGCAGAGGGCCCGGGAGCGTTAACACTGAAGCTTTCTTT | CASRGPGSVNTEAFF